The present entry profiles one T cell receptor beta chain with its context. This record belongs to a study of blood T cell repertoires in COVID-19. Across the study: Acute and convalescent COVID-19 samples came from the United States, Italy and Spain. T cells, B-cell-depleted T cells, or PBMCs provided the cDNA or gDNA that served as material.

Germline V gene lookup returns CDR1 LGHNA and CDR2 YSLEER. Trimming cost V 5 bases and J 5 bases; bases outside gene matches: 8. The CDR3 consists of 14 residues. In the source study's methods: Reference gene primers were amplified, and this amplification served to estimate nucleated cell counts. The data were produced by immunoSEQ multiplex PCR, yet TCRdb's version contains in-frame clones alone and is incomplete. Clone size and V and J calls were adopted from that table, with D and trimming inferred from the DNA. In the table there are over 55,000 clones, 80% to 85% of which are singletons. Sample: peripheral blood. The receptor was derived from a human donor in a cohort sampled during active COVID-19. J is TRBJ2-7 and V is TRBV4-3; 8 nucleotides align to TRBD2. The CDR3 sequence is CASSIWTSHNEQYF. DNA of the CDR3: TGCGCCAGCAGCATCTGGACTAGCCACAACGAGCAGTACTTC.